Presented here are 11 T cell receptor beta chains from one specimen sequenced in a study of T cells in Graves' hyperthyroidism and ophthalmopathy. RNA transcripts yielded amplified TCR beta CDR3 regions. During a first-round RT-PCR of the TCR CDR3, the HTBI primer set was used. TCRdb itself ran the multiplex PCR reads through MiXCR, one entry per CDR3 protein. The sample has around 390,000 distinct CDR3 sequences, 14% seen once. The specimen sequenced was blood. These receptors were taken from a woman under 40 with Graves' ophthalmopathy.

V and J are TRBV28 and TRBJ1-1; 7 bases align to TRBD1. V lost 5 bases, J lost 1 base, and 16 bases stayed unmatched. The CDR3 consists of 18 residues. Germline CDR1 and CDR2: MDHEN and SYDVKM. Written as DNA, the CDR3 is TGTGCCAGCAGTCCCTCCCGGGACAGCCGGGGCGGGAACACTGAAGCTTTCTTT. Protein: CASSPSRDSRGGNTEAFF.

The chain combines TRBV30 with TRBJ2-2; 8 nucleotides match TRBD2. V was pared by 8 bases and J by 0 bases, with 8 bases of the junction left unmatched. Per germline, CDR1 GTSNPN and CDR2 SVGIG (reference sequence). CDR3 size: 15 residues. DNA of the CDR3: TGTGCCCGGGTCCGGGGGGGTCCGAACACCGGGGAGCTGTTTTTT. Translating it yields CARVRGGPNTGELFF.

This clonotype was seen ten or more times. The chain combines TRBV12-3 or TRBV12-4 with TRBJ2-4; TRBD2 matches at 7 bases. This CDR3 has 12 residues. V dropped 10 bases and J dropped 8; count of bases not matched to a gene: 8. CDR3 sequence: CATRGDRDIQYF. CDR3 DNA sequence: TGTGCCACCCGGGGGGATCGGGACATTCAGTACTTC.

This clonotype was seen only a few times. The chain joins TRBV20-1 to TRBJ1-2; D is possibly TRBD1 (5 bases). V lost 5 bases to trimming and J lost 3 bases, with 13 bases between them. Germline-derived CDR1 and CDR2 are DFQATT and SNEGSKA (reference sequence). The CDR3 has 13 residues. The CDR3 DNA follows: TGCAGTGCTGGGGCCTCAGGCGACTATGGCTACACCTTC. As protein: CSAGASGDYGYTF.

This clonotype was counted between two and nine times. The rearrangement uses TRBV11-1 and TRBJ1-2, with D hard to call. Germline lookup yields CDR1 SGHAT and CDR2 FQDESV (reference sequence). This CDR3 has 14 amino acids. Trimming cost V 1 base and J 2 bases, with 8 bases left between them. CDR3 in amino acids: CASSLVSGNYGYTF. DNA for the CDR3: TGTGCCAGCAGCTTAGTATCTGGGAACTATGGCTACACCTTC.

This clonotype occurred many times. The chain carries TRBV7-2 and TRBJ2-6; TRBD1 might be the D (5 bases). There are 17 residues in the CDR3. CDR1 and CDR2 from the germline V gene are SGHTA and FQGNSA. Deletions cut 5 bases from V and 2 bases from J, with 16 bases between. CDR3 sequence reads: CASSPRPQGAGANVLTF. The CDR3 DNA reads as TGTGCCAGCAGCCCACGTCCTCAGGGCGCTGGGGCCAACGTCCTGACTTTC.

The J gene is TRBJ1-1, the V gene TRBV15; 9 bases are shared with TRBD1. After removal of 4 bases from V and 5 bases from J, the junction contained 5 bases not matched to a gene. Germline CDR1 LNHNV, CDR2 YYDKDF (reference sequence). The CDR3 sequence is 14 residues long. The chain's CDR3 is CATSKGQGGTEAFF. CDR3 sequence (DNA): TGTGCCACCAGCAAGGGACAGGGCGGGACTGAAGCTTTCTTT.

This clonotype was seen many times. The rearrangement joins TRBV30 to TRBJ2-3; D might be TRBD2 (5 bases). Trimming cost V 3 bases and J 0 bases, with 10 bases left between them. Germline V CDR1 and CDR2: GTSNPN, SVGIG (reference sequence). The CDR3 consists of 14 residues. The CDR3 DNA reads as TGTGCCTGGAGGAAGAGCGGTAGCACAGATACGCAGTATTTT. Amino acid sequence: CAWRKSGSTDTQYF.

This clonotype was recorded at least ten times. V gene TRBV3-1 combines with J gene TRBJ2-2; D uncertain. CDR1 LGHDT and CDR2 YNNKEL come from the germline V gene (reference sequence). This CDR3 region has 14 residues. V lost 3 bases, J lost 0 bases, and 5 bases lay in between. The CDR3 coding sequence is TGTGCCAGCAGCCACCATCCGAACACCGGGGAGCTGTTTTTT. This sequence encodes CASSHHPNTGELFF.

This clonotype was observed at least ten times. V usage is TRBV14 and J usage is TRBJ1-2, with unresolved D. The germline CDR1 and CDR2 sequences are SGHDN and FVKESK. V was pared by 1 base and J by 2 bases, with 5 bases between. The CDR3 sequence is 13 residues long. The CDR3 nucleotides are TGTGCCAGCAGCCAAGTACAGAACTATGGCTACACCTTC. It is translated as CASSQVQNYGYTF.

The chain couples TRBV15 to TRBJ2-1; D is uncertain. Germline assignment: CDR1 LNHNV and CDR2 YYDKDF (reference sequence). The germline V and J ends were trimmed by 1 base and 3 bases, with 4 bases remaining between them. This CDR3 region has 13 residues. The CDR3 here is CATSRVGYNEQFF. DNA of the CDR3: TGTGCCACCAGCAGAGTTGGCTACAATGAGCAGTTCTTC.